This TCR beta chain was sequenced in a study of PD-1 blockade in classical Hodgkin lymphoma (dated by TCRdb to 2019 to 2021). About the full investigation: Nivolumab dosing was 3 mg/kg intravenously every 2 weeks, continuing until either disease progression or unacceptable toxicity. A peripheral blood immune signature of response to PD-1 blockade in classical Hodgkin lymphoma was defined using TCR beta sequencing and CyTOF.

The CDR3 sequence holds 18 residues, the cysteine and phenylalanine included. Solely the CDR3 DNA is kept, with 54 bases framed from the first base. The junction carries 20 bases between V and J, which are trimmed by 3 bases and 0 bases respectively. From a lookup of the germline V gene, CDR1 and CDR2 are KGHSH and LQKENI. The time point label corresponds to: cycle 1 day 1 (C1D1), immediately before nivolumab initiation. Relapse after autologous stem cell transplantation had occurred in all trial patients, and cohorts A, B and C were distinguished by prior brentuximab vedotin exposure. A Miltenyi CD8+ T cell isolation kit was used for magnetic negative selection to purify CD8+ T cells from thawed PBMCs. The trial cohort comprised some 60 patients with relapsed/refractory classical Hodgkin lymphoma whose best overall responses were complete response, partial response or progressive disease. Single-agent nivolumab was administered to trial patients in the multi-cohort phase II CheckMate 205 trial. An independent review committee assessed best overall response using the 2007 International Working Group response criteria. Trial PBMCs were obtained immediately prior to nivolumab initiation (C1D1) and on therapy at cycle 2 day 1 and cycle 4 day 1. Peripheral blood was collected in 8 mL Vacutainer Cell Preparation Tubes, from which PBMCs were isolated by centrifugation and then cryopreserved. Purified CD4+ and CD8+ fractions were prepared only for cases with an additional available PBMC sample. Magnetically labelled cells were depleted on LS columns in a quadroMACS separator, and the flow-through was collected as the purified fraction.

The Qiagen DNeasy kit was used to extract genomic DNA from unsorted PBMCs and from the negatively selected CD4+ and CD8+ fractions. Using primers that anneal to V and J segments, immunoSEQ multiplex PCR amplified the TCR beta CDR3 regions. A synthetic immune receptor repertoire was used to minimize amplification bias, and remaining bias was computationally removed after sequencing. Turning to the authors' computational methods: Custom Python scripts were used to quantify repertoire diversity as the Shannon entropy index. The unsorted, CD4+ and CD8+ repertoires were each analyzed separately, with the exception of combined analyses, where CD4+ and CD8+ sequences were merged in silico. A clone counted as expanded when the clone's frequency after treatment rose at least 2-fold relative to C1D1, and clones undetected at baseline were given a pseudocount of 0.5. Clones with 0 or 1 copy at C1D1 were defined as singleton clones, while clones with 2 or more copies were defined as non-singleton clones. By matching protein sequences in sorted samples from the same patient, clones expanded in unsorted samples were annotated as CD4+, CD8+ or unknown. Wilcoxon tests on paired samples were used to test diversity changes from C1D1 to C4D1. Here the immuneACCESS table is served through TCRdb, limited to in-frame sequences with V and J called. Missing clones are a known gap in these copies; in checked studies unresolved V genes cover under half, and the rest lacks a known reason. The V and J calls and clone size come from that table; D and trimming were worked out from the DNA. The sample table records roughly 28,000 clones; around 88% of these occur just once. Of the sample, approximately 6.7% falls within the top ten clones.

Regarding this clone: No antigen is known for it. Base qualities are missing; no much larger clone stands one base away.

On the study overall, not on this receptor specifically: Baseline TCR diversity was reported as lower in newly diagnosed patients than in healthy donors, and lower still in relapsed/refractory patients. The study was restricted to a single clinical trial cohort, and the causes of repertoire differences, possibly disease activity or prior therapy, were left undefined. Diversity was lower in patients who began nivolumab less than 1 year after ASCT, so these patients were left out of later analyses to avoid confounding by immune reconstitution. Trial patients achieving complete response had baseline diversity similar to newly diagnosed patients, whereas partial responders and progressors had significantly lower diversity. By C4D1, a significant rise was seen in CD4+ TCR diversity but not in CD8+ TCR diversity (p=0.0027 vs p=0.16), and the rise was most apparent among complete responders (p=0.02).

This TCR came from a human donor with classical Hodgkin lymphoma. This chain is built from TRBV18 and TRBJ1-1, and possibly TRBD1, on 5 matching bases. The specimen was CD8+ T cells from blood, collected at baseline. The sequenced DNA: TGTGCCAGCTCACCTACCTCCCCCCCTCAGGGCCTGAACACTGAAGCTTTCTTT. Its protein product is CASSPTSPPQGLNTEAFF.